The 21 T cell receptor beta chains given below trace back to one sample, sequenced in a study of T-cell memory formation after mild COVID-19. Each CDR3 protein gets one entry after TCRdb re-called the 5' RACE reads with MiXCR. The sample holds about 200,000 distinct CDR3 sequences, 7.5% to 10% seen once. Material for sequencing was PBMCs or a T cell subset sorted from them (not recorded which). Every receptor here comes from a man between 18 and 35 years old who had mild COVID-19 (a few samples of this study predate the infection). Cell type and time point are not known.

The sample holds many counts of this clonotype. The V call is TRBV6-5, the J call TRBJ2-5, with D perhaps assigned TRBD1 or TRBD2 (6 bases each). The CDR3 contains 14 residues. The germline V and J ends were trimmed by 1 base and 1 base, with 7 bases remaining between them. Per the germline V gene, CDR1 is MNHEY and CDR2 is SVGAGI. The CDR3 reads CASSYWGAQETQYF. As DNA, the CDR3 is TGTGCCAGCAGTTACTGGGGGGCCCAAGAGACCCAGTACTTC.

This clonotype has ten or more counts. The chain carries TRBV20-1 and TRBJ1-2, with D unclear. The CDR3 is 13 amino acids. Deletions cut 5 bases from V and 3 bases from J, with 13 bases between. Germline loops: CDR1 DFQATT, CDR2 SNEGSKA (reference sequence). CDR3 sequence reads: CSADPAGDYGYTF. CDR3 in DNA: TGCAGTGCTGACCCGGCCGGGGACTATGGCTACACCTTC.

The gene calls are TRBV5-6 and TRBJ1-4, with D tentatively TRBD1 (6 bases). Per the germline V gene, CDR1 is SGHDT and CDR2 is YYEEEE. V was cut by 4 bases and J by 3 bases, with 10 bases left in between. CDR3 length: 14 residues. CDR3 coding DNA: TGTGCCAGCAGCACAGGGTTGGCTAATGAAAAACTGTTTTTT. It yields the protein CASSTGLANEKLFF.

CDR3 bases: TGCGCCAGCGGGGACAGGTTGACTGAAGCTTTCTTT. Protein: CASGDRLTEAFF. The V call is TRBV5-1, the J call TRBJ1-1; 8 positions agree with TRBD1. The CDR3 length is 12 residues. The germline CDR1 and CDR2 sequences are SGHRS and YFSETQ. V lost 7 bases, J lost 5 bases, and 4 bases stayed unmatched.

The chain joins TRBV7-9 to TRBJ2-5; D ambiguous. Per the germline V gene, CDR1 is SEHNR and CDR2 is FQNEAQ (reference sequence). The CDR3 is 11 residues long. V lost 5 bases to trimming and J lost 4 bases, with 5 bases between them. The chain's CDR3 is CASSDIETQYF. DNA for the CDR3: TGTGCCAGCAGCGACATAGAGACCCAGTACTTC.

This clonotype was observed a few times. This chain connects TRBV29-1 to TRBJ2-1; D call uncertain. Per the germline V gene, CDR1 is SQVTM and CDR2 is ANQGSEA. The CDR3 runs to 12 residues. V was shortened by 2 bases and J by 10 bases, with 12 bases between the two germline ends. DNA of the CDR3: TGCAGCGTTGAACCCCCCTCCGGCGAGCAGTTCTTC. Translation gives CSVEPPSGEQFF.

This clonotype was detected only a few times. J is TRBJ2-3 and V is TRBV2; 11 nucleotides agree with TRBD1. Germline V lookup: CDR1 SNHLY, CDR2 FYNNEI. After removal of 11 bases from V and 5 bases from J, the junction contained 9 bases not matched to a gene. This CDR3 comprises 14 residues. The CDR3 DNA follows: TGTGCCGGGTGGACAGGGGGCGATTTAGATACGCAGTATTTT. Translation: CAGWTGGDLDTQYF.

Many counts were recorded for this clonotype. This chain links TRBV20-1 with TRBJ2-3; 11 bases line up with TRBD1. Trimming removed 6 bases from V and 4 bases from J; junction bases left unmatched: 6. Germline V gene data show CDR1 as DFQATT and CDR2 as SNEGSKA (reference sequence). The CDR3 has 14 residues. CDR3: CSAEQGQGADTQYF. In DNA, the CDR3 is TGCAGTGCGGAACAGGGACAGGGGGCAGATACGCAGTATTTT.

This clonotype was seen ten or more times. The rearrangement joins TRBV12-3 or TRBV12-4 to TRBJ2-1; 10 bases match TRBD2. The CDR3 has 18 amino acids. After removal of 5 bases from V and 2 bases from J, the junction contained 12 bases not matched to a gene. CDR3 DNA sequence: TGTGCCAGCAGTCCAGCGGGGGGGATCGGGAGGACCTACAATGAGCAGTTCTTC. It specifies CASSPAGGIGRTYNEQFF.

This clonotype was counted a few times. The chain is built from TRBV4-1 and TRBJ1-5; 10 bases agree with TRBD1. The germline CDR1 and CDR2 sequences are MGHRA and YSYEKL. The CDR3 sequence is 16 residues long. Unmatched junction bases numbered 2, after V lost 1 base and J lost 2 bases. CDR3 nucleotides: TGCGCCAGCAGCCAAGGACAGGGGGCCGGCAATCAGCCCCAGCATTTT. It codes for CASSQGQGAGNQPQHF.

The chain is built from TRBV29-1 and TRBJ2-5; tentative D call: TRBD1 (5 bases). Germline CDR1 is SQVTM and CDR2 is ANQGSEA. V was trimmed by 8 bases and J by 4 bases, leaving 14 bases between them. There are 12 residues in the CDR3. CDR3 amino acids: CSILTEPETQYF. As DNA, the CDR3 is TGCAGCATCTTGACAGAACCAGAGACCCAGTACTTC.

The J gene is TRBJ2-3, the V gene TRBV20-1; 13 nucleotides line up with TRBD2. CDR3 length equals 17 residues. V shed 5 bases and J 7 bases; nucleotides not matched to a gene: 15. Germline V lookup: CDR1 DFQATT, CDR2 SNEGSKA (reference sequence). The CDR3 region has the DNA TGCAGTGCTGGGGAGGGGCTGACTAGCGGGGGGACGAATACGCAGTATTTT. This codes for CSAGEGLTSGGTNTQYF.

The sample holds many counts of this clonotype. V is TRBV7-2 and J is TRBJ2-3, with D possibly TRBD2 on 5 matching bases. Per germline, CDR1 SGHTA and CDR2 FQGNSA. V was trimmed by 5 bases and J by 8 bases, leaving 14 bases between them. The CDR3 consists of 13 residues. CDR3 sequence: CASSENARGTQYF. CDR3 nucleotides: TGTGCCAGCAGCGAGAATGCACGGGGTACGCAGTATTTT.

The rearrangement uses TRBV7-2 and TRBJ1-5, with 7 bases matching TRBD1. Per the germline V gene, CDR1 is SGHTA and CDR2 is FQGNSA. V lost 5 bases to trimming and J lost 7 bases; unmatched junction nucleotides: 2. The CDR3 consists of 12 residues. In DNA form, the CDR3 reads TGTGCCAGCAGCCGGGACAGACAGCCCCAGCATTTT. It codes for CASSRDRQPQHF.

This clonotype was observed a handful of times. The V gene is TRBV5-1, the J gene TRBJ2-2; 9 nucleotides match TRBD1. Unmatched junction bases numbered 7, after V lost 5 bases and J lost 5 bases. The CDR3 is 15 residues long. Germline values: CDR1 SGHRS, CDR2 YFSETQ. CDR3 coding DNA: TGCGCCAGCAGTTTCGCCGGGACAGGGACCGGGGAGCTGTTTTTT. Amino acids: CASSFAGTGTGELFF.

This clonotype was found a few times. This rearrangement joins TRBV7-2 to TRBJ1-1; D gene uncertain. Germline assignment: CDR1 SGHTA and CDR2 FQGNSA. Trimming took off 2 bases at V and 0 bases at J, with 10 bases between the two ends. The CDR3 spans 15 residues. The CDR3 DNA reads as TGTGCCAGCAGCTTAAACTTTCTCTTGAACACTGAAGCTTTCTTT. Residues: CASSLNFLLNTEAFF.

This clonotype has at least ten counts. CDR3 loop: CASSLGGQSYEQYV. CDR3 DNA sequence: TGTGCCAGCAGCTTGGGGGGACAATCCTACGAGCAGTACGTC. The chain recombines TRBV5-5 with TRBJ2-7; TRBD1 is a possible D gene (6 bases). CDR1 is SGHKS, CDR2 YYEKEE, per germline (reference sequence). There are 14 residues in the CDR3. V lost 0 bases, J lost 1 base, and 8 bases lay in between.

This clonotype occurred many times. This chain's CDR3 is CASSPTGNEQFF. As DNA, the CDR3 is TGTGCCAGCAGCCCCACAGGGAATGAGCAGTTCTTC. The chain is built from TRBV7-9 and TRBJ2-1; a weak D match, TRBD1 (6 bases). Germline V CDR1 and CDR2: SEHNR, FQNEAQ (reference sequence). The CDR3 extends over 12 amino acids. Trimming cost V 5 bases and J 7 bases, with 9 bases left between them.

This clonotype was found many times. The chain's CDR3 is CASSPGDNQPQHF. CDR3 sequence (DNA): TGTGCCAGCAGCCCGGGGGACAATCAGCCCCAGCATTTT. V is TRBV5-5 and J is TRBJ1-5; D is possibly TRBD1 (5 bases). The germline CDR1 and CDR2 sequences are SGHKS and YYEKEE (reference sequence). V was shortened by 4 bases and J by 3 bases, with 8 bases between the two germline ends. CDR3 length: 13 amino acids.

The table lists this clonotype with a few counts. The chain is built from TRBV7-2 and TRBJ2-1, with 13 bases that match TRBD2. Germline trimming cut 1 base from V and 0 bases from J; bases unmatched to any gene: 6. The CDR3 covers 19 residues. CDR1 SGHTA and CDR2 FQGNSA come from the germline V gene. The CDR3 protein is CASSLGLAGGLSSYNEQFF. As DNA, the CDR3 is TGTGCCAGCAGCTTAGGACTAGCGGGGGGACTGAGCTCCTACAATGAGCAGTTCTTC.

The chain joins TRBV20-1 to TRBJ1-2, with D perhaps TRBD1 (5 bases). In germline, CDR1 is DFQATT, CDR2 SNEGSKA (reference sequence). The ends were cut back, 3 bases at V and 4 bases at J, with 9 bases in the middle. The CDR3 covers 12 residues. CDR3 sequence (DNA): TGCAGTGCTAGCCCACAGGCCTATGGCTACACCTTC. Amino acids: CSASPQAYGYTF.